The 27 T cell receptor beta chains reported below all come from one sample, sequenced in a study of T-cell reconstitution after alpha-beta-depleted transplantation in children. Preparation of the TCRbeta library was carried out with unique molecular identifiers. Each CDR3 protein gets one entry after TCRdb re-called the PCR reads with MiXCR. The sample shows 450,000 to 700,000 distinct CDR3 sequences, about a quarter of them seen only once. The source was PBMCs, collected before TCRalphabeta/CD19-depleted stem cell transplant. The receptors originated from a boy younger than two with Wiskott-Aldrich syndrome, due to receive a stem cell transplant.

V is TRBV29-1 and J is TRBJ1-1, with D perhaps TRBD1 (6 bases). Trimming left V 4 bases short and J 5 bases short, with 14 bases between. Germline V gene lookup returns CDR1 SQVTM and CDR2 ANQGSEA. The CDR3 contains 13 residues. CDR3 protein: CSVGGGRLTEAFF. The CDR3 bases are TGCAGCGTTGGAGGGGGGCGCTTAACTGAAGCTTTCTTT.

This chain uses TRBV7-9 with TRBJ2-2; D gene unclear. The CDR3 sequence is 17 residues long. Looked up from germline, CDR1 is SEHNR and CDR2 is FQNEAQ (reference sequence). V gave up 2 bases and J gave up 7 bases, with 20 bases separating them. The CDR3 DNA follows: TGTGCCAGCAGCTTATTCCCTCTTCTCCTGCAACACGGGGAGCTGTTTTTT. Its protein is CASSLFPLLLQHGELFF.

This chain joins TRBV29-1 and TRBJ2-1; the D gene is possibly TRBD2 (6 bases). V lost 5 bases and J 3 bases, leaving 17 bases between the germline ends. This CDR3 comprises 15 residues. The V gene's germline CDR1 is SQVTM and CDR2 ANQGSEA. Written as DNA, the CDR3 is TGCAGCGTTCGGGGGAGAGCGGCCGGCTACAATGAGCAGTTCTTC. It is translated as CSVRGRAAGYNEQFF.

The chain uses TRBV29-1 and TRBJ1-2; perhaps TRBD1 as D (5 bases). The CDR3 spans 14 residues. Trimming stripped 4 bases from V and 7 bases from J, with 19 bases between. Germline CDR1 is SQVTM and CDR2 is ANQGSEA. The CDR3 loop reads CSVVSQALGGGYTF. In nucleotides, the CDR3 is TGCAGCGTTGTATCACAGGCCCTGGGTGGTGGCTACACCTTC. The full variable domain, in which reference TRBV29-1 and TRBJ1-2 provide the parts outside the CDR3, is SAVISQKPSRDICQRGTSLTIQCQVDSQVTMMFWYRQQPGQSLTLIATANQGSEATYESGFVIDKFPISRPNLTFSTLTVSNMSPEDSSIYLCSVVSQALGGGYTFGSGTRLTVV.

The CDR3 DNA reads as TGTGCCACCAGCAGAGTCGGCAGGGTGGATGAGCAGTTCTTC. It translates to CATSRVGRVDEQFF. The V and J genes are TRBV15 and TRBJ2-1, with TRBD1 as a possible D gene (5 bases). Trimming took 1 base from V and 8 from J, leaving 12 bases between them. The CDR3 contains 14 residues. CDR1 and CDR2 from the germline V gene are LNHNV and YYDKDF (reference sequence).

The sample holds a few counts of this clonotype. This CDR3 is CASSQDLVIGEQYF. CDR3 in DNA: TGTGCCAGCAGCCAAGATCTCGTGATCGGGGAGCAGTACTTC. The V call is TRBV3-1, the J call TRBJ2-7; D is ambiguous. Deletions cut 0 bases from V and 7 bases from J, with 13 bases between. The germline gives CDR1 LGHDT, CDR2 YNNKEL (reference sequence). The CDR3 covers 14 residues.

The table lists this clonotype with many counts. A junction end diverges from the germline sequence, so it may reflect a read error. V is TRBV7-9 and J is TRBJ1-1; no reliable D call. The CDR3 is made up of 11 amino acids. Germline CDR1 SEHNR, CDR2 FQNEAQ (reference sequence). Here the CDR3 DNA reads TGTGCCAGCAGTTTAGAGGGTGAAGCTTTCTTT. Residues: CASSLEGEAFF.

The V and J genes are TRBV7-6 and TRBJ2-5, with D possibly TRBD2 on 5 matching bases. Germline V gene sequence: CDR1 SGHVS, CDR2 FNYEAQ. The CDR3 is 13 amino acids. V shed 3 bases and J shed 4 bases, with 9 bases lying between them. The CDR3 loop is CASSFLGAETQYF. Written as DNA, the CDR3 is TGTGCCAGCAGCTTTCTGGGAGCAGAGACCCAGTACTTC.

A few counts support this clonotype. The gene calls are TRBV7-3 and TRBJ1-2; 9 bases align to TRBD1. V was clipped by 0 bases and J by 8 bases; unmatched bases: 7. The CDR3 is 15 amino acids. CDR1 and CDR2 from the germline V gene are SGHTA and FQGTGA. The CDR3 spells CASSLTGTGMKGYTF. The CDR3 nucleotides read TGTGCCAGCAGCTTAACTGGGACAGGGATGAAGGGCTACACCTTC.

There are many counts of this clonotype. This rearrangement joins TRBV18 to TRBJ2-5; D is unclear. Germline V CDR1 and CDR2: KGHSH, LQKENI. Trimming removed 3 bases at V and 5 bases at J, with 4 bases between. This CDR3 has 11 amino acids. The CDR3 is CASSPLETQYF. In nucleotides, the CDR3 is TGTGCCAGCTCACCGTTGGAGACCCAGTACTTC. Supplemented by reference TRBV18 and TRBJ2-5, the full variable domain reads NAGVMQNPRHLVRRRGQEARLRCSPMKGHSHVYWYRQLPEEGLKFMVYLQKENIIDESGMPKERFSAEFPKEGPSILRIQQVVRGDSAAYFCASSPLETQYFGPGTRLLVL.

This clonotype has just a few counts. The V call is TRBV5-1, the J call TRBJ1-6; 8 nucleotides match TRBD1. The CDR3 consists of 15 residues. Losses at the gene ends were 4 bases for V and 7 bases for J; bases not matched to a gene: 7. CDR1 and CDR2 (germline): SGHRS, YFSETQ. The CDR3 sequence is CASSANGQGNSPLHF. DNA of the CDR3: TGCGCCAGCAGCGCGAACGGACAGGGAAATTCACCCCTCCACTTT.

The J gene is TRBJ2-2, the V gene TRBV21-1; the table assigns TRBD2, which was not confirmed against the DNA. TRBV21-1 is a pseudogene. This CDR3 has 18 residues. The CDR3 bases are TGTGCCAGCAGCGCTCGGACTAGCGGGAAAGCGAACACCGGGGAGCTGTTTTTT. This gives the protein CASSARTSGKANTGELFF.

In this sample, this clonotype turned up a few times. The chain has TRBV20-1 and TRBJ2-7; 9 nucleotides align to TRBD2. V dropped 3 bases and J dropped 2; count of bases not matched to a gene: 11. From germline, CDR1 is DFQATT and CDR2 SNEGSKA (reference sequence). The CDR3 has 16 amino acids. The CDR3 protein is CSARDRAGGPTYEQYF. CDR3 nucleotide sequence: TGCAGTGCTAGGGATCGGGCGGGAGGGCCGACCTACGAGCAGTACTTC.

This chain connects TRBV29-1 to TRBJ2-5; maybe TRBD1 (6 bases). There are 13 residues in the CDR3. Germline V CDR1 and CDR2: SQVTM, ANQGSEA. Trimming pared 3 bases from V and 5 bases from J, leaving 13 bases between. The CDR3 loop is CSVDSGAVETQYF. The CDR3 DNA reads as TGCAGCGTTGATTCAGGGGCAGTGGAGACCCAGTACTTC.

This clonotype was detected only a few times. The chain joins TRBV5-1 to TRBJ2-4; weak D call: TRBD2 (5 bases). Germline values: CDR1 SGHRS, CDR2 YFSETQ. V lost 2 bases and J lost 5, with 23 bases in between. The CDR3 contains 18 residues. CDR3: CASSFGVARGYRQNIQYF. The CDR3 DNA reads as TGCGCCAGCAGCTTTGGGGTAGCCCGGGGTTACCGGCAAAACATTCAGTACTTC.

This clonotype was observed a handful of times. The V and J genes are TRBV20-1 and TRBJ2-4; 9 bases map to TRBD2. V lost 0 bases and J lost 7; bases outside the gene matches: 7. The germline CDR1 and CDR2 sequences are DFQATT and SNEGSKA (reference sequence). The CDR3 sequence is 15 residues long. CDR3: CSARDLREGRNIQYF. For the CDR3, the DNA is TGCAGTGCTAGAGATTTGCGGGAGGGCCGGAACATTCAGTACTTC.

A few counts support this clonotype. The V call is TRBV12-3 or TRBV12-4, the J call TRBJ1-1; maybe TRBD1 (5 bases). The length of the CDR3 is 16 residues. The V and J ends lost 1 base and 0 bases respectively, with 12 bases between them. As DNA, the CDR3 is TGTGCCAGCAGTTTAGACCCTATGGGACTGAACACTGAAGCTTTCTTT. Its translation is CASSLDPMGLNTEAFF.

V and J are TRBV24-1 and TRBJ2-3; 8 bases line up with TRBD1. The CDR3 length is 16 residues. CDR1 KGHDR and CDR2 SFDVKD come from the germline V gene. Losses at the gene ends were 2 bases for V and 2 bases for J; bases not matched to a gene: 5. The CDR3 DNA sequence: TGTGCCACCAGTGATTCGAGGACAGGGCCCACAGATACGCAGTATTTT. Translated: CATSDSRTGPTDTQYF.

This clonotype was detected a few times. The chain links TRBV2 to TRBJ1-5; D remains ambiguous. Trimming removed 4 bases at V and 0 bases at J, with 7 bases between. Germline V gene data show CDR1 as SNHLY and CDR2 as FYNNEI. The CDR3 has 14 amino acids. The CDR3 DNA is TGTGCCAGCAGTGTGGAGTATAGCAATCAGCCCCAGCATTTT. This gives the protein CASSVEYSNQPQHF.

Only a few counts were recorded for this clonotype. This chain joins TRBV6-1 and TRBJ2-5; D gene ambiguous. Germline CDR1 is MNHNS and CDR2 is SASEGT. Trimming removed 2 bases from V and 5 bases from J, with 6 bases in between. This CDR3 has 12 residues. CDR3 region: CASSENVETQYF. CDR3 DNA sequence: TGTGCCAGCAGTGAAAACGTGGAGACCCAGTACTTC.

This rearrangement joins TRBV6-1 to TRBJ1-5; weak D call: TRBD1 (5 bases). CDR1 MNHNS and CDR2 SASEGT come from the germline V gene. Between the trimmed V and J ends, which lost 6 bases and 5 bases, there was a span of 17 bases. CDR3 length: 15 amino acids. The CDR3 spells CASSLLRGGDQPQHF. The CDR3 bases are TGTGCCAGCAGCCTCTTACGTGGAGGGGATCAGCCCCAGCATTTT.

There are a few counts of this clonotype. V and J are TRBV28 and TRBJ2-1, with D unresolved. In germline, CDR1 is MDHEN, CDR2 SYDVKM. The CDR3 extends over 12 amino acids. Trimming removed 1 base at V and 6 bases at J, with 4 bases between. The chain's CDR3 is CASSLFANEQFF. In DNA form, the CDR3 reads TGTGCCAGCAGTTTATTTGCCAATGAGCAGTTCTTC.

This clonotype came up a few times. CDR3 residues: CSHSGRNTYNEQFF. The CDR3 DNA sequence: TGCAGCCATTCAGGGCGAAATACCTACAATGAGCAGTTCTTC. The rearrangement uses TRBV29-1 and TRBJ2-1; tentatively, D is TRBD1 (5 bases). V lost 8 bases to trimming and J lost 2 bases, with 16 bases between them. Germline V gene sequence: CDR1 SQVTM, CDR2 ANQGSEA. The CDR3 totals 14 residues.

The DNA of the CDR3 is TGCGCCAGCAGCTCCCAGGGGGTTACCGGGGAGCTGTTTTTT. Translated: CASSSQGVTGELFF. The rearrangement uses TRBV5-1 and TRBJ2-2, with 7 nucleotides matching TRBD1. CDR1 SGHRS and CDR2 YFSETQ come from the germline V gene. The V gene end was trimmed by 3 bases and the J gene end by 5 bases; junction bases not matched to a gene: 4. CDR3 length: 14 amino acids.

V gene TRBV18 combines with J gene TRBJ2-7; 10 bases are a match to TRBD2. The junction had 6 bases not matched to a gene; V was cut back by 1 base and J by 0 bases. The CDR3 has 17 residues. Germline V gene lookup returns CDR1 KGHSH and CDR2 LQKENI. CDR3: CASSPRGLAGGSYEQYF. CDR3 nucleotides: TGTGCCAGCTCACCACGGGGTTTAGCGGGAGGCTCCTACGAGCAGTACTTC. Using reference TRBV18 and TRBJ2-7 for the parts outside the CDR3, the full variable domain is NAGVMQNPRHLVRRRGQEARLRCSPMKGHSHVYWYRQLPEEGLKFMVYLQKENIIDESGMPKERFSAEFPKEGPSILRIQQVVRGDSAAYFCASSPRGLAGGSYEQYFGPGTRLTVT.

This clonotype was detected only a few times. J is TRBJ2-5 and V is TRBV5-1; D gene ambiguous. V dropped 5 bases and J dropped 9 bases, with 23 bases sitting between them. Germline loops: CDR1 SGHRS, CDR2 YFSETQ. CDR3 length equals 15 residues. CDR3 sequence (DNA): TGCGCCAGCAGTTCTAATATCCACGGGCCGAGAGCCCAGTACTTC. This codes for CASSSNIHGPRAQYF.

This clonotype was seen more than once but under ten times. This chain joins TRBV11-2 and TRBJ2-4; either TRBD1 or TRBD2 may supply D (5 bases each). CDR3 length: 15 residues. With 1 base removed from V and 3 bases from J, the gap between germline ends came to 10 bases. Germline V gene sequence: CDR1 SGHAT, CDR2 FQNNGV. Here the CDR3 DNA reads TGTGCCAGCAGCTTAGGGGACCTCGGCAAAAACATTCAGTACTTC. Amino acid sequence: CASSLGDLGKNIQYF.